The present T cell receptor (beta chain) was sequenced within a study of cytomegalovirus exposure and HLA in healthy donors. PCR was performed using 60 Vbeta and 13 Jbeta primers. The data were produced by immunoSEQ multiplex PCR, yet TCRdb's version contains in-frame clones alone and is incomplete. Here the sample table reports under 150,000 clones. The sequenced sample consisted of PBMCs. This clonotype was obtained from a woman aged 55-75 years in good health and CMV-seronegative.

CDR3 DNA sequence: TGTGCCAGCAGCCCGGTGGTAGCGGGAGGGATAGGGGAGACCCAGTACTTC. This codes for CASSPVVAGGIGETQYF. V and J are TRBV11-2 and TRBJ2-5; 11 bases agree with TRBD2. Trimming at V came to 5 bases and at J to 5 bases, leaving 13 bases not matched to a gene. Germline V lookup: CDR1 SGHAT, CDR2 FQNNGV. The CDR3 runs to 17 residues.